This T cell receptor beta chain was captured in a study of cytomegalovirus exposure and HLA in healthy donors. CDR1 and CDR2 (germline): SGHNT, YYREEE (reference sequence). The CDR3 covers 14 residues. V lost 2 bases and J lost 4; bases outside the gene matches: 5. This PCR relied on a set of 60 Vbeta primers and 13 Jbeta primers. The method was immunoSEQ multiplex PCR; TCRdb's version includes in-frame clones alone and lacks a portion of them. The table has around 99,000 clones, approximately 71% seen once. Concerning this clone itself: As yet, its antigen is unknown.

Study-wide points: Per a later analysis, roughly 17,000 TCR beta sequences showed association with HLA alleles at 0.05 false discovery rate. Some V segments could not be told apart, so they were left out, TRBV6-2 and TRBV6-3 among them. In terms of immune exposure information, only CMV serostatus was available.

This sequence was found in a man between 35 and 55 years old in good health and CMV-seronegative. Sequenced input: PBMCs. V and J are TRBV5-4 and TRBJ1-1; 7 bases map to TRBD1. The CDR3 loop is CASSLGGPLTEAFF. CDR3 nucleotide sequence: TGTGCCAGCAGCTTAGGGGGCCCTCTCACTGAAGCTTTCTTT. The whole variable domain, filled in from reference TRBV5-4 and TRBJ1-1, reads ETGVTQSPTHLIKTRGQQVTLRCSSQSGHNTVSWYQQALGQGPQFIFQYYREEENGRGNFPPRFSGLQFPNYSSELNVNALELDDSALYLCASSLGGPLTEAFFGQGTRLTVV.